This entry concerns a single TCR beta chain. TCRdb redid the calling of the PCR reads with MiXCR, one entry per CDR3 protein. The table has 3,000 or so distinct CDR3 sequences, roughly three fifths seen once. This record comes from a study of CD4 and CD8 cells across lung adenocarcinoma regions. Localized lung adenocarcinoma, a non-small cell lung cancer, affected the donors. V was pared by 7 bases and J by 3 bases, with 17 bases between. The CDR3 runs to 15 residues. This TCR was sampled from a male donor with lung adenocarcinoma. The CD4 and CD8 labels of this study may be unreliable. J is TRBJ2-3 and V is TRBV12-3 or TRBV12-4; tentatively, D is TRBD2 (6 bases). Sequencing was done on a sample of CD4+ T cells from the margin of a lung tumor. The CDR3 DNA is TGTGCCAGCACCACCATCAGGCTAGCGACAGATACGCAGTATTTT. Residues: CASTTIRLATDTQYF.